This entry is about one TCR beta chain. Each donor (without exception) was a healthy Caucasian. The source of the sample is a study of identical twins. MiXCR, run by TCRdb on the 5' RACE reads, gives a single entry per CDR3 protein. The data contain about 200,000 distinct CDR3 sequences, less than 20% of them singletons. Germline values: CDR1 SNHLY, CDR2 FYNNEI. The CDR3 has 16 residues. V was trimmed by 4 bases and J by 2 bases, leaving 16 bases between them. These data were also filed under a second study, of T cells expressing NK-cell markers.

The rearrangement joins TRBV2 to TRBJ2-3, with D perhaps TRBD2 (6 bases). What was sequenced was CD8+ T cells sorted from blood. The clonotype was recovered from a woman younger than 35 in good health. The CDR3 coding sequence is TGTGCCAGCAGTGTCATAGCGGATTCTTACACAGATACGCAGTATTTT. Residues: CASSVIADSYTDTQYF.